A single sample gave rise to the 30 T cell receptor beta chains below, sequenced in a study of T cell changes during pregnancy in multiple sclerosis. Sequencing was performed with immunoSEQ multiplex PCR; in TCRdb, only in-frame clones are kept and a portion is missing. Altogether about 50,000 clones are present, about nine tenths being singletons, with the ten largest covering around 0.25%. The source was CD4+ T cells from peripheral blood mononuclear cells, collected in the second trimester of pregnancy. These receptors were obtained from a female donor with multiple sclerosis, enrolled in a pregnancy study.

The chain employs TRBV21-1 and TRBJ2-7; the DNA was not compared with TRBD2, the D call given in the table. TRBV21-1 corresponds to a pseudogene. The CDR3 contains 13 residues. The chain's CDR3 is CASSSRRDYEQYF. The CDR3 coding sequence is TGTGCCAGCAGCTCTCGACGGGACTACGAGCAGTACTTC.

The genes are TRBV20-1 and TRBJ1-2, with D maybe TRBD1 (5 bases). Germline loops: CDR1 DFQATT, CDR2 SNEGSKA (reference sequence). This CDR3 is built from 11 residues. Between the trimmed V and J ends, which lost 6 bases and 2 bases, there was a span of 7 bases. Here the CDR3 DNA reads TGCAGTGCGCAGGGCAACTATGGCTACACCTTC. This encodes CSAQGNYGYTF.

The chain carries TRBV5-1 and TRBJ2-6, with 9 nucleotides matching TRBD1. Germline CDR1 and CDR2: SGHRS and YFSETQ. After removal of 4 bases from V and 2 bases from J, the junction contained 13 bases not matched to a gene. The CDR3 covers 19 residues. CDR3 sequence (DNA): TGCGCCAGCAGCCAACGAACAGGGGGCGGGATTCCTGGGGCCAACGTCCTGACTTTC. Its translation is CASSQRTGGGIPGANVLTF. Based on the CDR3 plus reference TRBV5-1 and TRBJ2-6, the full variable domain is KAGVTQTPRYLIKTRGQQVTLSCSPISGHRSVSWYQQTPGQGLQFLFEYFSETQRNKGNFPGRFSGRQFSNSRSEMNVSTLELGDSALYLCASSQRTGGGIPGANVLTFGAGSRLTVL.

This chain uses TRBV30 with TRBJ1-2, with 9 bases fitting TRBD1. The junction had 2 bases not matched to a gene; V was cut back by 2 bases and J by 4 bases. CDR1 GTSNPN and CDR2 SVGIG come from the germline V gene (reference sequence). The length of the CDR3 is 13 residues. The CDR3 coding sequence is TGTGCCTGGAGTTGGGGACAGGGCTATGGCTACACCTTC. Amino acid sequence: CAWSWGQGYGYTF.

V usage is TRBV7-2 and J usage is TRBJ2-3, with D possibly TRBD1 on 6 matching bases. This CDR3 spans 14 amino acids. Germline values: CDR1 SGHTA, CDR2 FQGNSA. V was clipped by 5 bases and J by 0 bases, with 9 bases between them. CDR3 in amino acids: CASSPGQSTDTQYF. The CDR3 bases are TGTGCCAGCAGCCCCGGACAGAGCACAGATACGCAGTATTTT.

V gene TRBV7-2 combines with J gene TRBJ2-3; the match to TRBD2 covers 12 bases. From germline, CDR1 is SGHTA and CDR2 FQGNSA. V trimming: 1 base; J trimming: 14 bases; junction bases outside the gene matches: 7. The CDR3 is 14 amino acids. Here the CDR3 DNA reads TGTGCCAGCAGCTTAGAGACTAGCGGGAGAGTTATGTATTTT. Amino acid sequence: CASSLETSGRVMYF.

The rearrangement links TRBV20-1 to TRBJ2-1; TRBD2 is a possible D gene (5 bases). This CDR3 is built from 11 residues. The germline V gene encodes CDR1 DFQATT and CDR2 SNEGSKA (reference sequence). V gave up 3 bases and J gave up 10 bases, with 10 bases separating them. CDR3 sequence (DNA): TGCAGTGCTAGGGGGAGTGGGGAGCAGTTCTTC. Protein: CSARGSGEQFF.

The CDR3 DNA reads TGTGCCAGCAGCTACCCTCAGACAGGGGGCGGTTCCTACAATGAGCAGTTCTTC. Translated, it gives CASSYPQTGGGSYNEQFF. The rearrangement joins TRBV7-2 to TRBJ2-1; TRBD1 matches 10 bases. Germline V gene lookup returns CDR1 SGHTA and CDR2 FQGNSA. The CDR3 has 18 residues. Trimming took 4 bases from V and 1 from J; bases not matched to a gene: 10. Full variable domain (remainder filled in from reference TRBV7-2 and TRBJ2-1): GAGVSQSPSNKVTEKGKDVELRCDPISGHTALYWYRQSLGQGLEFLIYFQGNSAPDKSGLPSDRFSAERTGGSVSTLTIQRTQQEDSAVYLCASSYPQTGGGSYNEQFFGPGTRLTVL.

This chain links TRBV5-6 with TRBJ2-1, with TRBD2 matching 9 bases. Germline V lookup: CDR1 SGHDT, CDR2 YYEEEE. The trim removed 2 bases at V and 3 bases at J, leaving 3 bases unmatched. The CDR3 has 15 residues. The CDR3 sequence: CASSFSGGIYNEQFF. The DNA of the CDR3 is TGTGCCAGCAGCTTTAGCGGGGGCATCTACAATGAGCAGTTCTTC.

The V and J genes are TRBV7-9 and TRBJ1-1; TRBD1 matches at 7 bases. CDR1 and CDR2 from the germline V gene are SEHNR and FQNEAQ (reference sequence). This CDR3 contains 15 residues. With V trimmed by 5 bases and J by 2 bases, 8 bases remained unmatched. CDR3 loop: CASSPPTGPNTEAFF. For the CDR3, the DNA is TGTGCCAGCAGCCCCCCGACAGGGCCCAACACTGAAGCTTTCTTT. The whole variable domain, filled in from reference TRBV7-9 and TRBJ1-1, reads DTGVSQNPRHKITKRGQNVTFRCDPISEHNRLYWYRQTLGQGPEFLTYFQNEAQLEKSRLLSDRFSAERPKGSFSTLEIQRTEQGDSAMYLCASSPPTGPNTEAFFGQGTRLTVV.

V usage is TRBV9 and J usage is TRBJ2-3, with D maybe TRBD2 (7 bases). CDR3 length: 16 residues. V dropped 4 bases and J dropped 2 bases, with 17 bases sitting between them. CDR1 and CDR2 (germline): SGDLS, YYNGEE. CDR3 residues: CASSPRGGGDTDTQYF. The CDR3, as DNA: TGTGCCAGCAGCCCGCGAGGGGGAGGGGACACAGATACGCAGTATTTT.

The genes are TRBV7-9 and TRBJ2-1; possibly TRBD2 for D (6 bases). Trimming removed 4 bases from V and 3 bases from J, with 22 bases in between. This CDR3 has 18 residues. Germline loops: CDR1 SEHNR, CDR2 FQNEAQ (reference sequence). DNA for the CDR3: TGTGCCAGCAGCTCCCCGGTCGGGACGCAGGGAGGCTACAATGAGCAGTTCTTC. This gives the protein CASSSPVGTQGGYNEQFF.

This clone has only one observation. The gene calls are TRBV7-9 and TRBJ1-5, with 10 bases matching TRBD1. From germline, CDR1 is SEHNR and CDR2 FQNEAQ (reference sequence). V lost 5 bases and J lost 2; bases outside the gene matches: 3. The CDR3 has 15 residues. CDR3 DNA sequence: TGTGCCAGCAGCAGAGGACAGGGGGGCAATCAGCCCCAGCATTTT. Amino acid sequence: CASSRGQGGNQPQHF.

The V and J genes are TRBV7-6 and TRBJ2-3, with 7 bases matching TRBD1. The CDR3 contains 12 residues. V shed 5 bases and J 6 bases; nucleotides not matched to a gene: 2. Germline CDR1 SGHVS, CDR2 FNYEAQ. In DNA form, the CDR3 reads TGTGCCAGCAGCCGACAGGGTGATACGCAGTATTTT. Residues: CASSRQGDTQYF.

The V and J genes are TRBV15 and TRBJ1-5; possibly TRBD1 for D (5 bases). Germline V CDR1 and CDR2: LNHNV, YYDKDF (reference sequence). This CDR3 comprises 16 residues. Trimming took 5 bases from V and 1 from J, leaving 15 bases between them. CDR3 residues: CATSPFSRGSNQPQHF. The CDR3 DNA follows: TGTGCCACCAGCCCATTTAGTAGGGGAAGCAATCAGCCCCAGCATTTT.

This clone was recorded only once. The V and J genes are TRBV6-1 and TRBJ1-1; D not certain. Trimming took 0 bases from V and 2 from J, leaving 16 bases between them. The V gene's germline CDR1 is MNHNS and CDR2 SASEGT. The CDR3 totals 17 residues. The CDR3 protein is CASSEARRKGANTEAFF. As DNA, the CDR3 is TGTGCCAGCAGTGAAGCTAGGAGAAAAGGCGCCAACACTGAAGCTTTCTTT.

The chain recombines TRBV7-2 with TRBJ2-2; a weak D match, TRBD2 (5 bases). Trimming cost V 1 base and J 1 base, with 10 bases left between them. This CDR3 region has 16 residues. Per the germline V gene, CDR1 is SGHTA and CDR2 is FQGNSA. The CDR3: CASSLVSGMNTGELFF. The CDR3 bases are TGTGCCAGCAGCTTAGTGTCGGGGATGAACACCGGGGAGCTGTTTTTT.

This clone was recorded only once. The chain joins TRBV5-1 to TRBJ2-3, with 11 bases identical to TRBD2. V shed 0 bases and J 1 base; nucleotides not matched to a gene: 7. CDR1 is SGHRS, CDR2 YFSETQ, per germline. The CDR3 contains 18 residues. The CDR3 DNA follows: TGCGCCAGCAGCTTGGAACCTAGCGGGGGGCGGGGCACAGATACGCAGTATTTT. This translates into CASSLEPSGGRGTDTQYF.

The J gene is TRBJ2-5, the V gene TRBV7-2; TRBD2 matches 9 bases. Trimming at V came to 5 bases and at J to 2 bases, leaving 6 bases not matched to a gene. CDR1 is SGHTA and CDR2 is FQGNSA in the germline V gene. The CDR3 is 15 residues long. The CDR3 here is CASSRSGGSQETQYF. As DNA, the CDR3 is TGTGCCAGCAGCCGTAGCGGGGGAAGTCAAGAGACCCAGTACTTC.

V and J are TRBV2 and TRBJ1-5; D is ambiguous. Trimming removed 6 bases from V and 6 bases from J, with 12 bases in between. CDR3 length: 13 amino acids. CDR1 is SNHLY and CDR2 is FYNNEI in the germline V gene. CDR3 loop: CASRRETGQPQHF. DNA of the CDR3: TGTGCCAGCAGACGGGAGACGGGTCAGCCCCAGCATTTT. Based on the CDR3 plus reference TRBV2 and TRBJ1-5, the full variable domain is EPEVTQTPSHQVTQMGQEVILRCVPISNHLYFYWYRQILGQKVEFLVSFYNNEISEKSEIFDDQFSVERPDGSNFTLKIRSTKLEDSAMYFCASRRETGQPQHFGDGTRLSIL.

This clone has just one count. The chain joins TRBV2 to TRBJ2-7, with 10 bases lining up with TRBD2. CDR3 length: 12 residues. Trimming at V came to 7 bases and at J to 4 bases, leaving 1 base not matched to a gene. Germline CDR1 SNHLY, CDR2 FYNNEI. CDR3 region: CASTGLAYEQYF. CDR3 DNA sequence: TGTGCCAGCACGGGACTAGCGTACGAGCAGTACTTC.

The chain joins TRBV7-8 to TRBJ1-1; no reliable D call. The germline CDR1 and CDR2 sequences are SGHVS and FQNEAQ. The CDR3 runs 14 residues. The ends were cut back, 5 bases at V and 0 bases at J, with 10 bases in the middle. Written as DNA, the CDR3 is TGTGCCAGCAGCACTCGACTGGTGAACACTGAAGCTTTCTTT. It specifies CASSTRLVNTEAFF.

The chain employs TRBV5-4 and TRBJ2-1; possibly TRBD1 for D (5 bases). CDR3 length equals 15 residues. Trimming removed 3 bases from V and 6 bases from J, with 16 bases in between. The germline V gene encodes CDR1 SGHNT and CDR2 YYREEE (reference sequence). CDR3 sequence (DNA): TGTGCCAGCAGCTCGATGGGGCTCGAGAGCAATGAGCAGTTCTTC. Protein product: CASSSMGLESNEQFF.

The CDR3 DNA follows: TGCGCCAGCAGCTCGGGCCTAAATACAGGGTCCTACGAGCAGTACTTC. Its protein product is CASSSGLNTGSYEQYF. The V gene is TRBV5-1, the J gene TRBJ2-7; maybe TRBD1 (6 bases). The CDR3 is made up of 16 amino acids. V was pared by 3 bases and J by 1 base, with 17 bases between. CDR1 is SGHRS, CDR2 YFSETQ, per germline.

The V call is TRBV19, the J call TRBJ1-5; 10 positions agree with TRBD1. Germline trimming cut 5 bases from V and 2 bases from J; bases unmatched to any gene: 3. Germline V CDR1 and CDR2: LNHDA, SQIVND (reference sequence). This CDR3 region has 15 residues. Here the CDR3 DNA reads TGTGCCAGTAGTGCGACAGGGGGCGGCAATCAGCCCCAGCATTTT. Its protein is CASSATGGGNQPQHF.

This sequence joins TRBV7-3 and TRBJ1-2; D might be TRBD1 (6 bases). The CDR3 runs to 14 residues. The V end lost 0 bases, the J end lost 7 bases, and 12 bases lay between the germline ends. The germline V gene has CDR1 SGHTA and CDR2 FQGTGA. The CDR3 loop is CASSLTGQGPGYTF. In DNA form, the CDR3 reads TGTGCCAGCAGCTTAACAGGGCAGGGGCCTGGCTACACCTTC. The full variable domain, with the rest looked up from reference TRBV7-3 and TRBJ1-2, is GAGVSQTPSNKVTEKGKYVELRCDPISGHTALYWYRQSLGQGPEFLIYFQGTGAADDSGLPNDRFFAVRPEGSVSTLKIQRTERGDSAVYLCASSLTGQGPGYTFGSGTRLTVV.

V is TRBV2 and J is TRBJ1-2; 7 bases line up with TRBD1. V lost 5 bases and J lost 5; bases outside the gene matches: 5. The V gene's germline CDR1 is SNHLY and CDR2 FYNNEI. The CDR3 extends over 13 amino acids. The CDR3 DNA follows: TGTGCCAGCAGTCTAAGGGGGCGATATGGCTACACCTTC. Amino acid sequence: CASSLRGRYGYTF.

The genes are TRBV18 and TRBJ1-2; D is ambiguous. CDR3 size: 12 residues. Trimming shortened V by 3 bases and J by 6 bases, and 8 bases separated the two germline ends. Germline CDR1 KGHSH, CDR2 LQKENI. In DNA, the CDR3 is TGTGCCAGCTCACCGGCAGAAGATGGCTACACCTTC. Translated, it gives CASSPAEDGYTF.

The chain combines TRBV5-1 with TRBJ2-5; TRBD1 matches 8 bases. The V segment lost 0 bases and the J segment 2 bases; nucleotides outside the gene matches: 6. The CDR3 is 16 amino acids. Per germline, CDR1 SGHRS and CDR2 YFSETQ. DNA of the CDR3: TGCGCCAGCAGCTTGGGGGACAGGTGGGGGCAAGAGACCCAGTACTTC. Protein product: CASSLGDRWGQETQYF.

This chain joins TRBV5-6 and TRBJ2-1, with 7 bases fitting TRBD1. J gave up 3 bases and V 7 bases, and 4 bases lay outside the gene matches. CDR3 size: 13 residues. Germline CDR1 is SGHDT and CDR2 is YYEEEE. This CDR3 is CASYRDSYNEQFF. Here the CDR3 DNA reads TGTGCCAGCTACCGGGACAGCTACAATGAGCAGTTCTTC.